This record looks at one T cell receptor (beta chain) sequence and its context. Antigen specificity is unknown. Here immunoSEQ multiplex PCR was the method, and the copy in TCRdb shows in-frame clones only, minus some. This table has 30,000 or so clones, roughly four fifths appearing once. The data belong to a study of pediatric ulcerative colitis. Study observations and caveats: No controls had the two rectal clonotypes shared by ulcerative colitis patients.

Before the diagnostic colonoscopy, ulcerative colitis patients were free of immunosuppressive medication. Trimming stripped 0 bases from V and 6 bases from J, with 11 bases between. This CDR3 comprises 14 residues. Germline values: CDR1 SGHNT, CDR2 YYREEE (reference sequence). The rearrangement links TRBV5-4 to TRBJ2-3; TRBD2 is a possible D gene (6 bases). Input material: blood. This sequence was found in a boy aged 5-17 years with severe ulcerative colitis. DNA for the CDR3: TGTGCCAGCAGCTTGGCCGGAGGGGACGATACGCAGTATTTT. Protein sequence: CASSLAGGDDTQYF.